This TCR beta chain stems from a study of T cell responses to AZD1222 COVID-19 vaccine. Overall study findings and caveats: Reportedly, nearly half of unique spike TCRs recognized epitopes outside B.1.351/B.1.1.7 mutations. Vaccination with two AZD1222 doses was followed by a rise in Spike-specific TCR breadth and depth. Among AZD1222 vaccinees, only five to seven were seropositive at baseline.

Details on this clone: Antigen: not known.

The table came from immunoSEQ multiplex PCR; TCRdb's copy has only in-frame clones and leaves some out. The table shows about 120,000 clones, with around nine tenths occurring only once. The CDR3 contains 13 residues. V lost 1 base and J 5 bases, leaving 10 bases between the germline ends. The germline V gene has CDR1 GTSNPN and CDR2 SVGIG (reference sequence). The chain combines TRBV30 with TRBJ2-3; D tentatively fits TRBD1 or TRBD2 (5 bases each). The sample was peripheral blood, taken 28 days after the second AZD1222 dose. The clonotype comes from an adult who received the AZD1222 COVID-19 vaccine. CDR3 residues: CAWSGGWGDTQYF. The CDR3 coding sequence is TGTGCCTGGAGTGGGGGGTGGGGAGATACGCAGTATTTT.